One and the same sample provided the 15 T cell receptor beta chains below, sequenced in a study of blood T cell repertoires in COVID-19. Here immunoSEQ multiplex PCR was the method, and the copy in TCRdb shows in-frame clones only, minus some. Of about 200,000 clones listed, around 85% are singletons. Material for sequencing was peripheral blood. These receptors originate from a woman aged 80 or over with acute or convalescent COVID-19.

This rearrangement joins TRBV5-6 to TRBJ2-7, with 10 bases that match TRBD2. Germline loops: CDR1 SGHDT, CDR2 YYEEEE. CDR3 length: 19 residues. V lost 5 bases and J lost 2; bases outside the gene matches: 19. The CDR3, as DNA: TGTGCCAGCAGACCCGAGCGGGGGGGACTATCGCCGACTCCCTACGAGCAGTACTTC. Amino acid sequence: CASRPERGGLSPTPYEQYF.

The rearrangement uses TRBV23-1 and TRBJ1-6; 10 positions match TRBD1. TRBV23-1 is annotated as an ORF whose role is uncertain. Trimming at V came to 8 bases and at J to 0 bases, leaving 7 bases not matched to a gene. The CDR3 spans 17 residues. For the CDR3, the DNA is TGCGCCAGCTCGGGACAGGGGACGAGCTCCTATAATTCACCCCTCCACTTT. It is translated as CASSGQGTSSYNSPLHF.

The V and J genes are TRBV19 and TRBJ2-1, with D unresolved. V lost 4 bases, J lost 0 bases, and 4 bases lay in between. Germline V gives CDR1 LNHDA, CDR2 SQIVND (reference sequence). CDR3 length equals 13 residues. The DNA for the CDR3 is TGTGCCAGTAGTACGGTCTCCTACAATGAGCAGTTCTTC. Translation gives CASSTVSYNEQFF.

V gene TRBV5-4 combines with J gene TRBJ2-7, with TRBD2 matching 8 bases. Trimming at V came to 3 bases and at J to 2 bases, leaving 13 bases not matched to a gene. Germline CDR1 SGHNT, CDR2 YYREEE (reference sequence). The CDR3 length is 17 residues. CDR3 sequence (DNA): TGTGCCAGCAGCTCGAGATTGGGTAGCGGGGTCCCCTACGAGCAGTACTTC. Protein sequence: CASSSRLGSGVPYEQYF.

The chain has TRBV12-3 or TRBV12-4 and TRBJ1-1; no clear D gene. CDR3 size: 12 residues. The V and J ends lost 3 bases and 14 bases respectively, with 16 bases between them. The CDR3 DNA is TGTGCCAGCAGTTTCATCAATCTCTCGGTCTTCTTT. It translates to CASSFINLSVFF.

This clone showed up just a few times. The gene calls are TRBV19 and TRBJ1-2; 10 nucleotides agree with TRBD1. CDR1 is LNHDA and CDR2 is SQIVND in the germline V gene (reference sequence). This CDR3 region has 16 residues. Unmatched junction bases numbered 8, after V lost 4 bases and J lost 3 bases. The CDR3: CASSKDLGTGDYGYTF. In nucleotides, the CDR3 is TGTGCCAGTAGTAAAGATTTGGGGACAGGGGACTATGGCTACACCTTC.

This clone was found a few times. V is TRBV5-4 and J is TRBJ2-1; D is undetermined. Germline loops: CDR1 SGHNT, CDR2 YYREEE (reference sequence). V lost 3 bases and J lost 5, with 6 bases in between. The CDR3 length is 12 residues. This CDR3 reads CASSSPDNEQFF. The CDR3 DNA is TGTGCCAGCAGCTCACCAGACAATGAGCAGTTCTTC.

The V and J genes are TRBV19 and TRBJ2-5; 10 nucleotides match TRBD2. Germline V gene sequence: CDR1 LNHDA, CDR2 SQIVND (reference sequence). The CDR3 spans 14 residues. V was clipped by 3 bases and J by 5 bases; unmatched bases: 3. The CDR3 DNA reads as TGTGCCAGTAGTATCAGCGGGAGGGGGGAGACCCAGTACTTC. Its translation: CASSISGRGETQYF.

Concerning this clone itself: The junction shows a germline mismatch at one end, possibly a read error. This chain links TRBV7-9 with TRBJ2-5; 13 bases are shared with TRBD2. The CDR3 length is 18 residues. Germline loops: CDR1 SEHNR, CDR2 FQNEAQ (reference sequence). In nucleotides, the CDR3 is TGTGCCAGCAGCTTAAGGACTAGCGGGAGATCGTACCAAGAGACCCGGTACTTC. Translation: CASSLRTSGRSYQETRYF.

This chain connects TRBV29-1 to TRBJ1-1; D is perhaps TRBD1 (6 bases). CDR1 and CDR2 from the germline V gene are SQVTM and ANQGSEA. CDR3 length: 12 amino acids. Trimming stripped 8 bases from V and 1 base from J, with 11 bases between. This CDR3 reads CSFSTGNTEAFF. The CDR3 nucleotides are TGCAGCTTTTCGACAGGGAACACTGAAGCTTTCTTT.

The CDR3 DNA is TGTGCCTCGTGGGCGAACACTGAAGCTTTCTTT. Protein product: CASWANTEAFF. V gene TRBV30 combines with J gene TRBJ1-1; D remains ambiguous. V was cut by 7 bases and J by 1 base, with 7 bases left in between. The CDR3 totals 11 residues. Germline values: CDR1 GTSNPN, CDR2 SVGIG (reference sequence).

The CDR3 reads CASSRTLTGFNEQFF. In nucleotides, the CDR3 is TGTGCCAGCAGCCGTACCCTGACAGGGTTCAATGAGCAGTTCTTC. V usage is TRBV13 and J usage is TRBJ2-1; 7 bases align to TRBD1. Unmatched junction bases numbered 10, after V lost 5 bases and J lost 6 bases. This CDR3 is built from 15 residues. Germline V gene data show CDR1 as PRHDT and CDR2 as FYEKMQ (reference sequence).

The chain joins TRBV7-6 to TRBJ2-1; 7 positions match TRBD1. Germline CDR1 SGHVS, CDR2 FNYEAQ. There are 13 residues in the CDR3. V trimming: 1 base; J trimming: 16 bases; junction bases outside the gene matches: 10. CDR3 sequence: CASSLEALGTAFF. The CDR3 DNA reads as TGTGCCAGCAGCTTAGAGGCCCTCGGGACAGCATTCTTC.

The rearrangement uses TRBV9 and TRBJ1-3; possible D gene TRBD1, 5 bases. Per the germline V gene, CDR1 is SGDLS and CDR2 is YYNGEE. Trimming removed 3 bases at V and 4 bases at J, with 17 bases between. There are 16 residues in the CDR3. The CDR3 region is CASSATWMRDGNTIYF. As DNA, the CDR3 is TGTGCCAGCAGCGCGACTTGGATGCGGGACGGAAACACCATATATTTT. The whole variable domain, remainder taken from reference TRBV9 and TRBJ1-3, is DSGVTQTPKHLITATGQRVTLRCSPRSGDLSVYWYQQSLDQGLQFLIQYYNGEERAKGNILERFSAQQFPDLHSELNLSSLELGDSALYFCASSATWMRDGNTIYFGEGSWLTVV.

This sequence joins TRBV5-1 and TRBJ2-7; D is perhaps TRBD2 (5 bases). Germline CDR1 and CDR2: SGHRS and YFSETQ. V lost 5 bases and J lost 7, with 25 bases in between. The CDR3 runs to 16 residues. The CDR3 coding sequence is TGCGCCAGCAGACTAGGAGCTAGACCCAAATCGGGGGAGCAGTACTTC. Translation gives CASRLGARPKSGEQYF.